These 18 T cell receptor beta chains came from one sample sequenced in a study of T cells in localized non-small cell lung cancer. Produced via immunoSEQ multiplex PCR; TCRdb's table is partial and in-frame only. The table shows 60,000 to 85,000 clones, with 86% occurring only once. The specimen comprised peripheral blood, sampled before any cancer treatment. The receptors originated from a male donor aged 60 or over with stage III squamous cell lung carcinoma.

This clone appeared a few times. The junction does not match germline at one end; this may be a read error. J is TRBJ1-4 and V is TRBV7-9; no firm D call. The length of the CDR3 is 14 residues. Germline V gene lookup returns CDR1 SEHNR and CDR2 FQNEAQ (reference sequence). CDR3 residues: CASSLDPLREKLFF. The DNA of the CDR3 is TGTGCCAGCAGTTTAGACCCACTGAGGGAAAAACTGTTTTTT. Using reference TRBV7-9 and TRBJ1-4 for the parts outside the CDR3, the full variable domain is DTGVSQNPRHKITKRGQNVTFRCDPISEHNRLYWYRQTLGQGPEFLTYFQNEAQLEKSRLLSDRFSAERPKGSFSTLEIQRTEQGDSAMYLCASSLDPLREKLFFGSGTQLSVL.

This sequence joins TRBV13 and TRBJ2-5; 7 bases match TRBD1. V was pared by 0 bases and J by 2 bases, with 3 bases of the junction left unmatched. This CDR3 has 15 amino acids. CDR1 is PRHDT, CDR2 FYEKMQ, per germline (reference sequence). This CDR3 reads CASSLGTGQQETQYF. CDR3 sequence (DNA): TGTGCCAGCAGCTTAGGGACGGGACAGCAAGAGACCCAGTACTTC.

The chain is built from TRBV6-5 and TRBJ2-5; perhaps TRBD2 as D (6 bases). The CDR3 is 15 amino acids. V dropped 0 bases and J dropped 9 bases, with 17 bases sitting between them. Germline V gene lookup returns CDR1 MNHEY and CDR2 SVGAGI. The CDR3 region is CASSYSITPGRPQYF. DNA for the CDR3: TGTGCCAGCAGTTACTCGATAACCCCCGGGAGACCCCAGTACTTC.

The CDR3 loop is CASSPRQASNTEAFF. CDR3 in DNA: TGTGCCAGCAGCCCACGACAGGCTTCGAACACTGAAGCTTTCTTT. The rearrangement joins TRBV6-6 to TRBJ1-1, with D maybe TRBD1 (6 bases). The V end was cut by 6 bases, the J end by 1 base, with 15 bases between. Per germline, CDR1 MNHNY and CDR2 SVGAGI (reference sequence). This CDR3 is built from 15 residues.

V and J are TRBV10-3 and TRBJ1-1; D may be TRBD1 (6 bases). The CDR3 contains 15 residues. The germline V and J ends were trimmed by 0 bases and 1 base, with 9 bases remaining between them. Per germline, CDR1 ENHRY and CDR2 SYGVKD. This chain's CDR3 is CAISESPGQNTEAFF. The CDR3 region has the DNA TGTGCCATCAGTGAGTCGCCGGGACAGAACACTGAAGCTTTCTTT.

This clone was observed a handful of times. The rearrangement uses TRBV28 and TRBJ1-5; 7 positions match TRBD1. With 6 bases clipped from V and 2 bases from J, the junction kept 13 bases outside the gene matches. Per the germline V gene, CDR1 is MDHEN and CDR2 is SYDVKM. The length of the CDR3 is 17 residues. The CDR3 region is CASRNNRGARGNQPQHF. In DNA, the CDR3 is TGTGCCAGCAGAAATAACAGGGGCGCCAGAGGCAATCAGCCCCAGCATTTT.

The rearrangement links TRBV4-3 to TRBJ1-6, with 9 nucleotides matching TRBD1. Losses at the gene ends were 1 base for V and 9 bases for J; bases not matched to a gene: 10. Germline-derived CDR1 and CDR2 are LGHNA and YSLEER. This CDR3 has 17 residues. The CDR3 DNA reads TGCGCCAGCAGCCAAGGGGGGGGACAGGGAATATTTTCACCCCTCCACTTT. Encoded protein: CASSQGGGQGIFSPLHF.

The chain is built from TRBV18 and TRBJ1-1; D may be TRBD1 (6 bases). From germline, CDR1 is KGHSH and CDR2 LQKENI. The CDR3 sequence is 15 residues long. Trimming cost V 4 bases and J 5 bases, with 17 bases left between them. The CDR3 is CASSLSGQSITEAFF. CDR3 sequence (DNA): TGTGCCAGCTCACTTTCGGGACAATCGATTACTGAAGCTTTCTTT.

This sequence joins TRBV13 and TRBJ1-1; D is perhaps TRBD1 (6 bases). The CDR3 is made up of 14 amino acids. CDR1 is PRHDT, CDR2 FYEKMQ, per germline (reference sequence). Trimming cost V 3 bases and J 5 bases, with 13 bases left between them. CDR3 DNA: TGTGCCAGCAGCTTCTCTGGCAGGGGAACTGAAGCTTTCTTT. Its protein product is CASSFSGRGTEAFF.

This chain joins TRBV6-5 and TRBJ2-2; D remains unclear. V lost 7 bases and J lost 0, with 9 bases in between. Germline V lookup: CDR1 MNHEY, CDR2 SVGAGI. CDR3 length: 14 amino acids. CDR3 coding DNA: TGTGCCAGCACGCGAGGATCGAACACCGGGGAGCTGTTTTTT. Encoded protein: CASTRGSNTGELFF.

The chain uses TRBV7-9 and TRBJ1-2; D remains unclear. From germline, CDR1 is SEHNR and CDR2 FQNEAQ (reference sequence). The CDR3 contains 12 residues. V lost 1 base, J lost 2 bases, and 2 bases lay in between. This CDR3 reads CASSLDNYGYTF. As DNA, the CDR3 is TGTGCCAGCAGCTTAGACAACTATGGCTACACCTTC. Looking up the rest from reference TRBV7-9 and TRBJ1-2 gives the full variable domain: DTGVSQNPRHKITKRGQNVTFRCDPISEHNRLYWYRQTLGQGPEFLTYFQNEAQLEKSRLLSDRFSAERPKGSFSTLEIQRTEQGDSAMYLCASSLDNYGYTFGSGTRLTVV.

The chain links TRBV30 to TRBJ1-5; D is undetermined. The CDR3 extends over 13 amino acids. Looked up from germline, CDR1 is GTSNPN and CDR2 is SVGIG (reference sequence). Between the trimmed V and J ends, which lost 5 bases and 3 bases, there was a span of 11 bases. CDR3 DNA sequence: TGTGCCTGGTCCACTGGGCTCAATCAGCCCCAGCATTTT. It specifies CAWSTGLNQPQHF.

This clone was seen only once. This sequence joins TRBV28 and TRBJ2-6; 9 nucleotides agree with TRBD1. Germline CDR1 reads MDHEN; CDR2 reads SYDVKM. Trimming removed 5 bases from V and 0 bases from J; junction bases left unmatched: 5. The CDR3 has 17 residues. CDR3 sequence: CASSRGTGTSGANVLTF. Written as DNA, the CDR3 is TGTGCCAGCAGTCGTGGGACAGGGACCTCTGGGGCCAACGTCCTGACTTTC.

The gene calls are TRBV18 and TRBJ2-2; 9 bases are a match to TRBD1. The germline gives CDR1 KGHSH, CDR2 LQKENI. CDR3 size: 17 residues. Trimming removed 5 bases from V and 6 bases from J; junction bases left unmatched: 13. The chain's CDR3 is CASSSQRTGAGAGELFF. CDR3 DNA: TGTGCCAGCTCATCGCAACGGACAGGGGCGGGCGCCGGGGAGCTGTTTTTT. Full variable domain (outside the CDR3, taken from reference TRBV18 and TRBJ2-2): NAGVMQNPRHLVRRRGQEARLRCSPMKGHSHVYWYRQLPEEGLKFMVYLQKENIIDESGMPKERFSAEFPKEGPSILRIQQVVRGDSAAYFCASSSQRTGAGAGELFFGEGSRLTVL.

By proportion, this clone is medium-sized. The rearrangement joins TRBV6-4 to TRBJ2-3; a weak D match, TRBD1 (6 bases). The CDR3 runs 13 residues. Trimming left V 6 bases short and J 4 bases short, with 11 bases between. CDR1 MRHNA and CDR2 SNTAGT come from the germline V gene. DNA for the CDR3: TGTGCCAGCAGACGGACAGAATCAGATACGCAGTATTTT. Translation: CASRRTESDTQYF.

The V call is TRBV7-9, the J call TRBJ1-5; D gene unclear. Germline-derived CDR1 and CDR2 are SEHNR and FQNEAQ (reference sequence). The V and J ends lost 3 bases and 0 bases respectively, with 6 bases between them. This CDR3 spans 14 amino acids. CDR3 amino acids: CASSLGFSNQPQHF. In DNA form, the CDR3 reads TGTGCCAGCAGCTTGGGTTTTAGCAATCAGCCCCAGCATTTT.

V and J are TRBV11-2 and TRBJ2-7; 8 nucleotides line up with TRBD1. CDR1 is SGHAT, CDR2 FQNNGV, per germline. The CDR3 has 15 amino acids. Unmatched junction bases numbered 10, after V lost 0 bases and J lost 9 bases. The CDR3 nucleotides read TGTGCCAGCAGCTTAGAAACCAGGGGGCTGGGCGGGCAGTACTTC. Encoded protein: CASSLETRGLGGQYF.

The chain uses TRBV6-5 and TRBJ2-1; possible D gene TRBD2, 6 bases. Trimming took 8 bases from V and 2 from J, leaving 13 bases between them. Germline V lookup: CDR1 MNHEY, CDR2 SVGAGI. The CDR3 has 14 residues. The DNA for the CDR3 is TGTGCCAGCCTCCGGGCGGGGACCTACAATGAGCAGTTCTTC. Its protein is CASLRAGTYNEQFF.